The 27 T cell receptor beta chains given below trace back to one sample, sequenced in a study of T cell responses to AZD1222 COVID-19 vaccine. Sequencing used immunoSEQ multiplex PCR; TCRdb keeps in-frame clones, though not all of them. The sample has some 120,000 clones, roughly 90% seen once. Sample: peripheral blood, taken on day 0 of AZD1222 vaccination. Receptors originate from an adult in good health.

V usage is TRBV5-6 and J usage is TRBJ1-5; D is uncertain. V was trimmed by 2 bases and J by 1 base, leaving 10 bases between them. The germline gives CDR1 SGHDT, CDR2 YYEEEE. CDR3 length: 15 residues. The CDR3 DNA sequence: TGTGCCAGCAGCTTAGCCCGGAGAAGCAATCAGCCCCAGCATTTT. It encodes CASSLARRSNQPQHF.

The gene calls are TRBV9 and TRBJ2-1, with 9 bases lining up with TRBD2. V gave up 0 bases and J gave up 6 bases; unmatched junction bases: 10. CDR1 is SGDLS, CDR2 YYNGEE, per germline. The CDR3 length is 17 residues. CDR3 in DNA: TGTGCCAGCAGCGTAGTGGCTAGCGGGGTCCTGCCCAATGAGCAGTTCTTC. It encodes CASSVVASGVLPNEQFF.

The V call is TRBV28, the J call TRBJ1-4; no definite D call. Trimming shortened V by 5 bases and J by 5 bases, and 12 bases separated the two germline ends. Germline V gene lookup returns CDR1 MDHEN and CDR2 SYDVKM. The CDR3 covers 14 residues. CDR3 bases: TGTGCCAGCAGTCCTCACCAGTCGAATGAAAAACTGTTTTTT. Its protein is CASSPHQSNEKLFF.

The chain carries TRBV27 and TRBJ1-2, with D unclear. Germline V gives CDR1 MNHEY, CDR2 SMNVEV (reference sequence). Trimming shortened V by 6 bases and J by 7 bases, and 12 bases separated the two germline ends. The CDR3 covers 12 residues. As DNA, the CDR3 is TGTGCCAGCAGCGGGAGGTCTCGTGGCTACACCTTC. Translating it yields CASSGRSRGYTF.

The chain employs TRBV14 and TRBJ1-2; a possible D gene is TRBD1 (6 bases). From germline, CDR1 is SGHDN and CDR2 FVKESK. V was shortened by 4 bases and J by 5 bases, with 11 bases between the two germline ends. The CDR3 totals 13 residues. The CDR3 DNA is TGTGCCAGCAGCCGCGGACAGCAGTATGGCTACACCTTC. It encodes CASSRGQQYGYTF.

The rearrangement links TRBV30 to TRBJ2-7; 10 nucleotides match TRBD1. The CDR3 is made up of 14 amino acids. V lost 4 bases, J lost 4 bases, and 7 bases stayed unmatched. CDR1 is GTSNPN, CDR2 SVGIG, per germline (reference sequence). Here the CDR3 DNA reads TGTGCCTGGACAAGGACAGGGGGACGTTACGAGCAGTACTTC. Its translation: CAWTRTGGRYEQYF. Supplemented by reference TRBV30 and TRBJ2-7, the full variable domain reads SQTIHQWPATLVQPVGSPLSLECTVEGTSNPNLYWYRQAAGRGLQLLFYSVGIGQISSEVPQNLSASRPQDRQFILSSKKLLLSDSGFYLCAWTRTGGRYEQYFGPGTRLTVT.

The rearrangement links TRBV20-1 to TRBJ2-7; D uncertain. V gave up 3 bases and J gave up 3 bases, with 12 bases separating them. The CDR3 has 13 residues. The germline V gene encodes CDR1 DFQATT and CDR2 SNEGSKA (reference sequence). CDR3 sequence reads: CSASERTYYEQYF. The DNA of the CDR3 is TGCAGTGCTAGTGAGCGAACCTACTACGAGCAGTACTTC.

The gene calls are TRBV5-1 and TRBJ2-3; TRBD1 aligns across 7 bases. V was pared by 2 bases and J by 2 bases, with 5 bases of the junction left unmatched. CDR1 is SGHRS, CDR2 YFSETQ, per germline. The CDR3 extends over 15 amino acids. CDR3 in amino acids: CASSFTGANTDTQYF. The CDR3 DNA sequence: TGCGCCAGCAGCTTTACAGGGGCTAACACAGATACGCAGTATTTT.

This clone appeared once. The genes are TRBV30 and TRBJ1-1; D remains unclear. Deletions cut 3 bases from V and 4 bases from J, with 12 bases between. The CDR3 contains 13 residues. Germline CDR1 and CDR2: GTSNPN and SVGIG (reference sequence). The CDR3 region is CAWSRVGVTEAFF. For the CDR3, the DNA is TGTGCCTGGAGCCGCGTTGGGGTCACTGAAGCTTTCTTT.

The chain links TRBV5-1 to TRBJ2-3; tentative D call: TRBD1 (6 bases). Trimming removed 3 bases from V and 7 bases from J, with 21 bases in between. In germline, CDR1 is SGHRS, CDR2 YFSETQ. The CDR3 covers 16 residues. CDR3 amino acids: CASSSEGVSVGNTQYF. Written as DNA, the CDR3 is TGCGCCAGCAGCTCCGAGGGGGTGAGTGTAGGAAATACGCAGTATTTT.

This clone was picked up a small number of times. This chain uses TRBV27 with TRBJ2-3, with 8 bases matching TRBD1. This CDR3 is built from 14 residues. Germline CDR1 MNHEY, CDR2 SMNVEV (reference sequence). The ends lost 7 bases at V and 4 bases at J; junction bases unmatched: 7. The CDR3 region is CASTSDREADTQYF. The CDR3 nucleotides are TGTGCCAGCACTTCGGACAGGGAAGCAGATACGCAGTATTTT.

CDR3 region: CASSLASSGYEQYF. The CDR3 nucleotides read TGTGCCAGCAGCTTAGCTTCCTCCGGGTACGAGCAGTACTTC. V and J are TRBV7-2 and TRBJ2-7; D is unclear. The V end was cut by 0 bases, the J end by 4 bases, with 10 bases between. Germline V gene sequence: CDR1 SGHTA, CDR2 FQGNSA. The CDR3 loop spans 14 amino acids.

For this clone: A read error may account for a junction end that differs from germline. CDR3 nucleotide sequence: TGTGCTAGCAGCTTGGATGGGGGGACCGGGGAGCTGTTTTTT. It yields the protein CASSLDGGTGELFF. The chain employs TRBV7-7 and TRBJ2-2; tentatively, D is TRBD2 (6 bases). CDR3 length: 14 amino acids. Looked up from germline, CDR1 is SSHAT and CDR2 is FNYEAQ (reference sequence).

The J gene is TRBJ2-1, the V gene TRBV12-3 or TRBV12-4; tentative D call: TRBD2 (5 bases). V was clipped by 1 base and J by 13 bases, with 8 bases between them. This CDR3 is built from 11 residues. The CDR3 loop reads CASSLGLAQFF. CDR3 nucleotides: TGTGCCAGCAGTTTAGGGCTAGCTCAGTTCTTC.

The chain has TRBV13 and TRBJ2-2; D not certain. Germline CDR1 is PRHDT and CDR2 is FYEKMQ (reference sequence). The CDR3 totals 15 residues. V gave up 8 bases and J gave up 8 bases, with 21 bases separating them. The CDR3 spells CASHRAGATAGELFF. The DNA of the CDR3 is TGTGCCAGCCACCGGGCCGGCGCGACGGCAGGGGAGCTGTTTTTT.

This chain links TRBV5-1 with TRBJ1-6, with D perhaps TRBD1 (6 bases). The V gene's germline CDR1 is SGHRS and CDR2 YFSETQ. The CDR3 is 16 amino acids. V lost 1 base and J 7 bases, leaving 15 bases between the germline ends. The CDR3 protein is CASSLSVGTQNSPLHF. As DNA, the CDR3 is TGCGCCAGCAGCTTGTCGGTCGGGACACAAAATTCACCCCTCCACTTT.

The V gene is TRBV7-2, the J gene TRBJ2-7; TRBD2 matches at 11 bases. The CDR3 covers 15 residues. J gave up 3 bases and V 5 bases, and 6 bases lay outside the gene matches. CDR1 SGHTA and CDR2 FQGNSA come from the germline V gene. The CDR3 sequence: CASSPRTSGYYEQYF. In nucleotides, the CDR3 is TGTGCCAGCAGCCCGCGGACTAGCGGGTACTACGAGCAGTACTTC.

This chain links TRBV10-3 with TRBJ2-2; D is possibly TRBD1 or TRBD2 (6 bases each). This CDR3 comprises 15 residues. Germline V gene data show CDR1 as ENHRY and CDR2 as SYGVKD. V was shortened by 8 bases and J by 0 bases, with 13 bases between the two germline ends. The CDR3 nucleotides are TGTGCCATCGGGGGGCGACAGGCGAACACCGGGGAGCTGTTTTTT. Translating gives CAIGGRQANTGELFF.

This chain connects TRBV20-1 to TRBJ2-7; TRBD2 agrees at 8 bases. This CDR3 spans 13 amino acids. Germline V gene data show CDR1 as DFQATT and CDR2 as SNEGSKA (reference sequence). The junction had 5 bases not matched to a gene; V was cut back by 3 bases and J by 4 bases. The CDR3 bases are TGCAGTGCTAGTTTAGCGGGGATGTACGAGCAGTACTTC. It codes for CSASLAGMYEQYF.

The chain is built from TRBV6-5 and TRBJ1-2, with D perhaps matching TRBD1 (6 bases). Trimming stripped 6 bases from V and 8 bases from J, with 13 bases between. CDR3 length: 12 amino acids. The germline CDR1 and CDR2 sequences are MNHEY and SVGAGI. CDR3 DNA sequence: TGTGCCAGCAGGCCGACAGGAAGGGGCTACACCTTC. Its protein is CASRPTGRGYTF.

V is TRBV5-1 and J is TRBJ2-5; tentatively, D is TRBD1 or TRBD2 (6 bases each). CDR3 length: 19 residues. V lost 4 bases and J lost 5, with 30 bases in between. The germline CDR1 and CDR2 sequences are SGHRS and YFSETQ. CDR3: CASSPGRGPALVPGETQYF. In nucleotides, the CDR3 is TGCGCCAGCAGCCCCGGACGGGGGCCCGCCTTGGTCCCAGGGGAGACCCAGTACTTC.

This clone has only a few counts. The chain uses TRBV7-2 and TRBJ1-1, with unresolved D. Trimming removed 5 bases at V and 6 bases at J, with 10 bases between. The germline V gene encodes CDR1 SGHTA and CDR2 FQGNSA. The CDR3 extends over 12 amino acids. The CDR3 reads CASSPKGAEAFF. The CDR3, as DNA: TGTGCCAGCAGCCCAAAGGGCGCTGAAGCTTTCTTT.

The chain employs TRBV24-1 and TRBJ2-5, with TRBD1 identical over 9 bases. Per the germline V gene, CDR1 is KGHDR and CDR2 is SFDVKD. V lost 5 bases, J lost 1 base, and 13 bases stayed unmatched. The CDR3 loop spans 18 amino acids. In DNA, the CDR3 is TGTGCCACCAGTGCCACCTCCGGGACAGGGACACCCCAAGAGACCCAGTACTTC. Residues: CATSATSGTGTPQETQYF.

V usage is TRBV6-5 and J usage is TRBJ1-6, with a weak D call TRBD1 (5 bases). The germline CDR1 and CDR2 sequences are MNHEY and SVGAGI. This CDR3 is 14 amino acids long. Trimming left V 9 bases short and J 5 bases short, with 14 bases between. CDR3 sequence reads: CARVNRGHNSPLHF. The DNA for the CDR3 is TGTGCCAGGGTTAACCGGGGCCATAATTCACCCCTCCACTTT.

This clone occurred a few times. The rearrangement uses TRBV19 and TRBJ1-5, with D maybe TRBD1 (5 bases). V lost 3 bases, J lost 2 bases, and 11 bases lay in between. CDR3 size: 15 residues. In germline, CDR1 is LNHDA, CDR2 SQIVND (reference sequence). CDR3 sequence: CASSMVEGGNQPQHF. The CDR3 DNA reads TGTGCCAGTAGTATGGTGGAAGGGGGCAATCAGCCCCAGCATTTT.

The chain links TRBV5-1 to TRBJ2-2; D may be TRBD1 (6 bases). V shed 6 bases and J shed 0 bases, with 12 bases lying between them. Germline values: CDR1 SGHRS, CDR2 YFSETQ. CDR3 length: 15 amino acids. The CDR3, as DNA: TGCGCCAGCAACCCCCAGGGGTCGAACACCGGGGAGCTGTTTTTT. It yields the protein CASNPQGSNTGELFF.

This clone has more than one count but fewer than ten. As DNA, the CDR3 is TGCGCCAGCAGCTTAGGACTAGCGGTGTACAATGAGCAGTTCTTC. This codes for CASSLGLAVYNEQFF. This chain connects TRBV5-1 to TRBJ2-1; 10 nucleotides align to TRBD2. V lost 2 bases, J lost 4 bases, and 3 bases stayed unmatched. The CDR3 loop spans 15 amino acids. Germline V gene data show CDR1 as SGHRS and CDR2 as YFSETQ.